This entry is about one TCR beta chain. Its specificity is not known. The data were taken from a study of circulating CD8 cells and anti-PD-1 response in melanoma. At the level of the study: Response groups: complete/partial responders versus stable/progressive non-responders.

Each library started from about 15 ng of total RNA using the QIAseq Immune Repertoire TCR panel. MiXCR, applied by TCRdb to the reads, yields one record per CDR3 protein. Among about 200 distinct CDR3 sequences listed, 11% were seen once. From live CD3+CD8+TCRalphabeta+ cells, four PD-1 and/or TIGIT subsets were sorted. Study findings and constraints: Under 8% of TRB clonotypes were shared between subsets at M1.

In germline, CDR1 is KGHDR, CDR2 SFDVKD. The CDR3 runs to 16 residues. The V and J ends lost 3 bases and 5 bases respectively, with 16 bases between them. V usage is TRBV24-1 and J usage is TRBJ2-1; weak D call: TRBD1 (6 bases). The sequence was obtained from a human donor with melanoma. Sequenced here: CD8+ T cells from PBMCs, sampled at baseline or after one month of anti-PD-1 therapy (not recorded which). CDR3 region: CATSDPRTVTDNEQFF. The CDR3 region has the DNA TGTGCCACCAGTGATCCCCGGACAGTAACTGACAATGAGCAGTTCTTC.